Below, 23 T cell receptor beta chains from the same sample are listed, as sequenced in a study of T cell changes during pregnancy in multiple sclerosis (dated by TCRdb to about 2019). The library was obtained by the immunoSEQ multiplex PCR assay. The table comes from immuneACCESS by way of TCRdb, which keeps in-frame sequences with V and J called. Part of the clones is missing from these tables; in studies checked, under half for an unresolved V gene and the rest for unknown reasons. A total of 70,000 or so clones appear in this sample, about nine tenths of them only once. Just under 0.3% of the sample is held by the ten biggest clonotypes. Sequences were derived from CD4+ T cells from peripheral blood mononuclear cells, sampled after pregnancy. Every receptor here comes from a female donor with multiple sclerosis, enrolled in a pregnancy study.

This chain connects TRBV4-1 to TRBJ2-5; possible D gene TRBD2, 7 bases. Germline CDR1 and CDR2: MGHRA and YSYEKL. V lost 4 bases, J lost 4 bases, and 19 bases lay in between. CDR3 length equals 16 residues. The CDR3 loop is CASSPHPEGGGETQYF. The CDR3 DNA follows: TGCGCCAGCAGCCCCCACCCGGAGGGAGGGGGAGAGACCCAGTACTTC.

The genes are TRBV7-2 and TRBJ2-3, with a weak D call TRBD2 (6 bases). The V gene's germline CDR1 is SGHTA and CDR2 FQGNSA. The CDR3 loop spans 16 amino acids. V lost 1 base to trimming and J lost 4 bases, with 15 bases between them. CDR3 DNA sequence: TGTGCCAGCAGCTTAGTGTCGGTCCCGGGGGCAGATACGCAGTATTTT. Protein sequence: CASSLVSVPGADTQYF.

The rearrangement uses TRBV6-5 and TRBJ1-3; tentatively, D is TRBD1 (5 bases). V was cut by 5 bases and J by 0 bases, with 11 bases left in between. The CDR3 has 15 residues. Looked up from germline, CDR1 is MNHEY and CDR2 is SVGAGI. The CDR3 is CASSVTAFSGNTIYF. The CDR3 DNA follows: TGTGCCAGCAGTGTGACAGCCTTCTCTGGAAACACCATATATTTT.

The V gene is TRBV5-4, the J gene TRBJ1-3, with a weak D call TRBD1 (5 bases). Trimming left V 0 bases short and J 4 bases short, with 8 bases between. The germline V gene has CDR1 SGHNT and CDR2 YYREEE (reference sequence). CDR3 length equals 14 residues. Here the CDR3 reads CASSLVGRGNTIYF. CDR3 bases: TGTGCCAGCAGCTTGGTGGGGCGGGGAAACACCATATATTTT.

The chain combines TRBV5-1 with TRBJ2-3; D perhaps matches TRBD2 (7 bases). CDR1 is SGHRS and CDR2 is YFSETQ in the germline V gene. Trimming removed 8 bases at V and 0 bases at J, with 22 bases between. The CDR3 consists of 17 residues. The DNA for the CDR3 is TGCGCCAGTCGGACCGGGGGGCCAAGACCCAGCACAGATACGCAGTATTTT. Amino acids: CASRTGGPRPSTDTQYF.

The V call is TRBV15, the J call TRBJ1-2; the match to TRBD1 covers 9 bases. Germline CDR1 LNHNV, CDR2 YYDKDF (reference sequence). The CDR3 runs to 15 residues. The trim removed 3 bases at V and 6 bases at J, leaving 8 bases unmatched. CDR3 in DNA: TGTGCCACCAGCAGGCCCGGGACAGGGAACCATGGCTACACCTTC. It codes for CATSRPGTGNHGYTF.

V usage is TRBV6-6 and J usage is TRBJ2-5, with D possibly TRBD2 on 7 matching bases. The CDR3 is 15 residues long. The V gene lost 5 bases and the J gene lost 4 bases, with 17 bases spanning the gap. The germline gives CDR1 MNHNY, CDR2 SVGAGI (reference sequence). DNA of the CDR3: TGTGCCAGCAGTCTCCTCGGGGGGCCGGGAGAGACCCAGTACTTC. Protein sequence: CASSLLGGPGETQYF.

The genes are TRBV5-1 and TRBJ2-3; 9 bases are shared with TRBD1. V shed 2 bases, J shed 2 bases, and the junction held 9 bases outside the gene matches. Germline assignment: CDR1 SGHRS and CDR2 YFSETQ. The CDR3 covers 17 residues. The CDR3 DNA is TGCGCCAGCAGCTTTCTCCCCGGGACAGGGCCCACAGATACGCAGTATTTT. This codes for CASSFLPGTGPTDTQYF.

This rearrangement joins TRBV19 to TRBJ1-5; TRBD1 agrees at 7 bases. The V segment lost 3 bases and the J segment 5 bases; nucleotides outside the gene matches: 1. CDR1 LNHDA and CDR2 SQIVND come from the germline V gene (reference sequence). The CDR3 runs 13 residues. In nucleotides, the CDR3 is TGTGCCAGTAGTATCAGGGGGGATCAGCCCCAGCATTTT. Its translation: CASSIRGDQPQHF.

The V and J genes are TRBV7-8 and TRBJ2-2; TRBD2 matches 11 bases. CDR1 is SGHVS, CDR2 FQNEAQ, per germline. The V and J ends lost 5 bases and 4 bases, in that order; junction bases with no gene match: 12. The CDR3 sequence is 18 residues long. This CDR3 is CASSRVTSGSRSTGELFF. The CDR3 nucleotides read TGTGCCAGCAGCCGCGTTACTAGCGGGAGCCGAAGCACCGGGGAGCTGTTTTTT.

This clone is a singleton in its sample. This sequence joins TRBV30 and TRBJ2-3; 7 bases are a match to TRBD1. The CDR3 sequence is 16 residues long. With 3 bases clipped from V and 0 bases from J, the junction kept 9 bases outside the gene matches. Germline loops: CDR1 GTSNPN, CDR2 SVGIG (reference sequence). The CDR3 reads CAWSQTGTASTDTQYF. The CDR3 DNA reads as TGTGCCTGGAGCCAAACCGGGACAGCAAGCACAGATACGCAGTATTTT.

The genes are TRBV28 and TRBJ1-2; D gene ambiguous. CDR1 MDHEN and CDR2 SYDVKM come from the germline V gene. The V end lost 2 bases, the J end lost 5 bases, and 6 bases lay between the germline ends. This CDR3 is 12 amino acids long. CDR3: CASSLEEYGYTF. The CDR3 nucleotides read TGTGCCAGCAGTTTAGAGGAGTATGGCTACACCTTC.

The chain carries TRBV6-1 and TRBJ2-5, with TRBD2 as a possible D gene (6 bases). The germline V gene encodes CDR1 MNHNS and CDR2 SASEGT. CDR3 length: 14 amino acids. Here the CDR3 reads CATTPGVKQETQYF. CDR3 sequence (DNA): TGTGCAACAACACCGGGGGTTAAACAAGAGACCCAGTACTTC.

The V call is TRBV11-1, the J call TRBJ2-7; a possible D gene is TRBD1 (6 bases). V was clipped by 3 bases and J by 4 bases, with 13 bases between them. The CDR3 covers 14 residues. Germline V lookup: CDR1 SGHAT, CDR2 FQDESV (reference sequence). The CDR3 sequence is CASSFRTAKYEQYF. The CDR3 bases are TGTGCCAGCAGCTTTAGGACAGCCAAATACGAGCAGTACTTC.

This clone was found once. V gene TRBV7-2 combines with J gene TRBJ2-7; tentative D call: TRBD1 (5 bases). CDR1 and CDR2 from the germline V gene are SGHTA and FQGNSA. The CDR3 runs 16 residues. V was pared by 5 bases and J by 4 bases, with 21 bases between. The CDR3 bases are TGTGCCAGCAGCCCGCGGCAACCTTTGACAGATTACGAGCAGTACTTC. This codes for CASSPRQPLTDYEQYF. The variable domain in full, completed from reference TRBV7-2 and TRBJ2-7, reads GAGVSQSPSNKVTEKGKDVELRCDPISGHTALYWYRQSLGQGLEFLIYFQGNSAPDKSGLPSDRFSAERTGGSVSTLTIQRTQQEDSAVYLCASSPRQPLTDYEQYFGPGTRLTVT.

In nucleotides, the CDR3 is TGTGCCAGCACCCCAGTCGGGACTAGCGGGAGATCAGATACGCAGTATTTT. This codes for CASTPVGTSGRSDTQYF. The chain carries TRBV28 and TRBJ2-3; 14 bases map to TRBD2. The CDR3 runs 17 residues. V shed 7 bases, J shed 4 bases, and the junction held 10 bases outside the gene matches. The germline V gene encodes CDR1 MDHEN and CDR2 SYDVKM.

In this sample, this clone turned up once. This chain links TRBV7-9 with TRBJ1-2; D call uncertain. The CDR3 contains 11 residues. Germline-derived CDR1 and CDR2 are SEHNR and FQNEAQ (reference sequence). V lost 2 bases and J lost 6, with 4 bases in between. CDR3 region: CASSLYNGYTF. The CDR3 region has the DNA TGTGCCAGCAGCTTATATAATGGCTACACCTTC. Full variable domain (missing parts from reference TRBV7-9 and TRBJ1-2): DTGVSQNPRHKITKRGQNVTFRCDPISEHNRLYWYRQTLGQGPEFLTYFQNEAQLEKSRLLSDRFSAERPKGSFSTLEIQRTEQGDSAMYLCASSLYNGYTFGSGTRLTVV.

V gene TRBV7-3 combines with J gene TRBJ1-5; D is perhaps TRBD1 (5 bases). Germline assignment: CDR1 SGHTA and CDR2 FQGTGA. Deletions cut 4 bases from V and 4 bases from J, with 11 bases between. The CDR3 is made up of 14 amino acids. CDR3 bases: TGTGCCAGCAGCTCGGGCGCAGGGAATCAGCCCCAGCATTTT. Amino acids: CASSSGAGNQPQHF.

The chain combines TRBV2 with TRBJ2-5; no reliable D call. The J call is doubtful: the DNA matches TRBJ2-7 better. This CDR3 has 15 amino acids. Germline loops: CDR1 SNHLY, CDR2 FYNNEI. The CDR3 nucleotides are TGTGCCAGCAGTGAGTTGCCAGGAAACTCCTACGAGCAGTACTTC. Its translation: CASSELPGNSYEQYF.

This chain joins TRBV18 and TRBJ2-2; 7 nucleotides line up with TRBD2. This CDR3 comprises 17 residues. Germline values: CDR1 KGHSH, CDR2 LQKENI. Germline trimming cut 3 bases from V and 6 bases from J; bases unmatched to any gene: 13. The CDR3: CASSPTQWAGVSGELFF. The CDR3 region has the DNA TGTGCCAGCTCACCGACCCAGTGGGCGGGGGTCTCCGGGGAGCTGTTTTTT.

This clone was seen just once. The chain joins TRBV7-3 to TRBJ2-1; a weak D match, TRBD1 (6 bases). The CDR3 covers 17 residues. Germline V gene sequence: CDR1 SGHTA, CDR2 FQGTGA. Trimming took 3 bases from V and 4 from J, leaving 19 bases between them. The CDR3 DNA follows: TGTGCCAGCAGCTTTTCCGGGACACACATTTTATACAATGAGCAGTTCTTC. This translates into CASSFSGTHILYNEQFF.

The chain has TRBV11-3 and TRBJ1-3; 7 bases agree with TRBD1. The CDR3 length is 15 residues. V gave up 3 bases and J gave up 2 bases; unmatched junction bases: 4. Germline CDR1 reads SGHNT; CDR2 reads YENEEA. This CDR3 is CASSLNTGAGNTIYF. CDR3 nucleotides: TGTGCCAGCAGCTTGAATACAGGGGCTGGAAACACCATATATTTT.

The CDR3 loop reads CAISEDSHFGYGYTF. DNA for the CDR3: TGTGCCATCAGTGAGGACAGCCACTTTGGCTATGGCTACACCTTC. V is TRBV10-3 and J is TRBJ1-2, with D tentatively TRBD1 (5 bases). In germline, CDR1 is ENHRY, CDR2 SYGVKD. The CDR3 covers 15 residues. The ends were cut back, 2 bases at V and 4 bases at J, with 14 bases in the middle.